This T cell receptor beta chain was documented in a study of human T cells and chemical hapten exposure. Looked up from germline, CDR1 is SGHRS and CDR2 is YFSETQ. Trimming removed 1 base from V and 2 bases from J, with 15 bases in between. This CDR3 is built from 16 residues. Indicated time point: patch test 3, about 24 weeks after DPC sensitization. This sample's treatment: therapeutic diphenylcyclopropenone sensitization with weekly scalp DPC. Each CDR3 protein gets one entry after TCRdb re-called the RACE reads with MiXCR. The repertoire holds about 120,000 distinct CDR3 sequences, with about 11% as singletons. This clonotype was seen repeatedly, ten times or more.

The clonotype originates from a woman aged 45-65 years with alopecia areata. Some clones in this sample may be carry-over from other donors' samples. The chain joins TRBV5-1 to TRBJ2-5; D gene unclear. The specimen comprised whole blood, sampled in connection with sensitization to the hapten diphenylcyclopropenone (DPC). The CDR3 reads CASSLFVGQDQETQYF. The DNA of the CDR3 is TGCGCCAGCAGCTTGTTTGTTGGCCAGGATCAAGAGACCCAGTACTTC.